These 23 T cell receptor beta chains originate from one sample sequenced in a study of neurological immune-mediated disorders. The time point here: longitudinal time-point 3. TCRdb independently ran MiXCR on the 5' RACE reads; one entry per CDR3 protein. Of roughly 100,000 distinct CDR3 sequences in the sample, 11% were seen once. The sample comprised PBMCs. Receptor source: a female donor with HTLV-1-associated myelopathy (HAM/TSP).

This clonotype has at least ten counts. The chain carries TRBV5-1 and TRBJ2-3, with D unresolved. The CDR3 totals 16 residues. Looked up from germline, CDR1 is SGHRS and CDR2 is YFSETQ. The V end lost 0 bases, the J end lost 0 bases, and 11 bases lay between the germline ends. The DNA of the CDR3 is TGCGCCAGCAGCTTGGCGGGCCTTATTAGCACAGATACGCAGTATTTT. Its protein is CASSLAGLISTDTQYF.

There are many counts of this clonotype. In DNA, the CDR3 is TGCAGTGCTAGAGAGGCCAGGAACACCGGGGAGCTGTTTTTT. It encodes CSAREARNTGELFF. This chain links TRBV20-1 with TRBJ2-2, with D hard to call. The germline V gene encodes CDR1 DFQATT and CDR2 SNEGSKA (reference sequence). This CDR3 region has 14 residues. Between the trimmed V and J ends, which lost 0 bases and 1 base, there was a span of 6 bases.

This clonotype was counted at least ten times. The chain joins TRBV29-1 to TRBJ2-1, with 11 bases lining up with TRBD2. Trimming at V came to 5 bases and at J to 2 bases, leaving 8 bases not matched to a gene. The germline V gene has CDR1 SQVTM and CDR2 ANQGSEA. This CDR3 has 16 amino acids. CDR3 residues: CSVSPPGLAAYNEQFF. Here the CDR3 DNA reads TGCAGCGTTTCCCCTCCGGGACTAGCGGCCTACAATGAGCAGTTCTTC.

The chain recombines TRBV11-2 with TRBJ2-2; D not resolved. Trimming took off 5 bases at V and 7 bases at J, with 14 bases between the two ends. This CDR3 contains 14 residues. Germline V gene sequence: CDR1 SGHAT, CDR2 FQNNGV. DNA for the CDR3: TGTGCCAGCAGCGCCGAAGGCTGGGGCGGGGAGCTGTTTTTT. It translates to CASSAEGWGGELFF.

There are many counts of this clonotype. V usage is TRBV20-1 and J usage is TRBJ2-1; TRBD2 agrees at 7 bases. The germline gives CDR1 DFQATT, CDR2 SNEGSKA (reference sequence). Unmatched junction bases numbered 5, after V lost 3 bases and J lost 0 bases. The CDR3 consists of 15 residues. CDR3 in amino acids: CSASGGSSSYNEQFF. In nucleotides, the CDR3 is TGCAGTGCTAGCGGGGGGTCGAGCTCCTACAATGAGCAGTTCTTC.

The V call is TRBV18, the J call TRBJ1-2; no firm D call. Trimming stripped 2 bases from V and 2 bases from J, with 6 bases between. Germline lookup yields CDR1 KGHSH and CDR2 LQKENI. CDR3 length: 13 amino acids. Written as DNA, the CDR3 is TGTGCCAGCTCACCAGCGCGGAACTATGGCTACACCTTC. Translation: CASSPARNYGYTF.

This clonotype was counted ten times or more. CDR3: CSARERTSAQYF. CDR3 nucleotides: TGCAGTGCTAGAGAGAGGACTAGCGCCCAGTACTTC. The chain couples TRBV20-1 to TRBJ2-5; 9 bases align to TRBD2. The CDR3 consists of 12 residues. V lost 0 bases, J lost 9 bases, and 2 bases stayed unmatched. CDR1 is DFQATT, CDR2 SNEGSKA, per germline (reference sequence).

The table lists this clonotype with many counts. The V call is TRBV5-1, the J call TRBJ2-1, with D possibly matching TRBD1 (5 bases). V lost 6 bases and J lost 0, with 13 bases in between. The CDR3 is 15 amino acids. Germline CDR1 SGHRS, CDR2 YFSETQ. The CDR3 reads CASTPETASYNEQFF. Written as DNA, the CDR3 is TGCGCCAGCACCCCCGAGACAGCCTCCTACAATGAGCAGTTCTTC.

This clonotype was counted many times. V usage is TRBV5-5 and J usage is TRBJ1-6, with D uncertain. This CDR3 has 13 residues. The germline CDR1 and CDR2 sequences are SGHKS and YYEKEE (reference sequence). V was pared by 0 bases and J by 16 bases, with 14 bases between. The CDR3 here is CASSLGGRQILHF. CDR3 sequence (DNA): TGTGCCAGCAGCTTGGGAGGACGCCAAATACTCCACTTT.

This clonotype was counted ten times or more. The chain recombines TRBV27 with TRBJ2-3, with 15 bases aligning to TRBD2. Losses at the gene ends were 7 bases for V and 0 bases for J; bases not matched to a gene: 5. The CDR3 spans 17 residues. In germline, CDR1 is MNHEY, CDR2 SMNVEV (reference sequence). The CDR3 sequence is CASIGLAGGYSTDTQYF. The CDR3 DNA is TGTGCCAGCATCGGACTAGCGGGGGGGTACAGCACAGATACGCAGTATTTT.

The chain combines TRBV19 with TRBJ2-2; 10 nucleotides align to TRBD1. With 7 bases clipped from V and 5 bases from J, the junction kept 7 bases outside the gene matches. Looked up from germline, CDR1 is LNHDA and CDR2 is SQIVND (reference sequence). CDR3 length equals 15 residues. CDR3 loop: CASINRGQGTGELFF. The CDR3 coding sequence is TGTGCCAGTATTAATCGGGGACAGGGGACCGGGGAGCTGTTTTTT. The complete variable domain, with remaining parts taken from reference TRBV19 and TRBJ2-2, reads DGGITQSPKYLFRKEGQNVTLSCEQNLNHDAMYWYRQDPGQGLRLIYYSQIVNDFQKGDIAEGYSVSREKKESFPLTVTSAQKNPTAFYLCASINRGQGTGELFFGEGSRLTVL.

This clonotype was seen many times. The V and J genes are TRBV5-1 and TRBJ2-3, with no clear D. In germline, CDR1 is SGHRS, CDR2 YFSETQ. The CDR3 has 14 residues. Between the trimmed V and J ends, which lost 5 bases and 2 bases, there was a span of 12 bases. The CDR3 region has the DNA TGCGCCAGCAGAGACCTCCGGGCCACAGATACGCAGTATTTT. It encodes CASRDLRATDTQYF.

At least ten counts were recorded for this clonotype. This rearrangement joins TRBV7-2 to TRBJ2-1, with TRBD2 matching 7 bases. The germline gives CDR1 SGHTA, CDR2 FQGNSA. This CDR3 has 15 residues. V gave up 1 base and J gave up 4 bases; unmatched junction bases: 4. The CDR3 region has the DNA TGTGCCAGCAGCTTAGTGTCTAGCGGTTACAATGAGCAGTTCTTC. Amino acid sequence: CASSLVSSGYNEQFF.

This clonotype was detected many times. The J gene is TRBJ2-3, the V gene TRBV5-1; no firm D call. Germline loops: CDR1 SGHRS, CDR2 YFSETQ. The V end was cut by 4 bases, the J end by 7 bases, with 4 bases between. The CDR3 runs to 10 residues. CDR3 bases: TGCGCCAGCAGCGGATATACGCAGTATTTT. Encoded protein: CASSGYTQYF.

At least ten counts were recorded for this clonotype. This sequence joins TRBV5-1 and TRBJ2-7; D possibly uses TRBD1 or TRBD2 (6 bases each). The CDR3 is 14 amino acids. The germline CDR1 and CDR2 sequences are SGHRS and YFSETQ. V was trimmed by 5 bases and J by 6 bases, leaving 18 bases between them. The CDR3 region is CASRSPGGRGEQYF. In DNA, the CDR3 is TGCGCCAGCAGATCTCCCGGGGGCCGAGGCGAGCAGTACTTC.

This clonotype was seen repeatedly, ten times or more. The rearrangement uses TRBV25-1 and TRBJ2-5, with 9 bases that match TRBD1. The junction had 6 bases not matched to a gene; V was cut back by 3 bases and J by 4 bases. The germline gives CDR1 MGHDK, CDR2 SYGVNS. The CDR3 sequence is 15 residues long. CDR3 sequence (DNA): TGTGCCAGCAGTGACCCGGGACAGGGAGGAGAGACCCAGTACTTC. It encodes CASSDPGQGGETQYF.

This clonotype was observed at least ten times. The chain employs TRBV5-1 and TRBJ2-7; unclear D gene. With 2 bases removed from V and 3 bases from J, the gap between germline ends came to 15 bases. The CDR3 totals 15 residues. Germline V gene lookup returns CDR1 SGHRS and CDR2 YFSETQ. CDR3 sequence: CASSFWQDALYEQYF. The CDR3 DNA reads TGCGCCAGCAGCTTTTGGCAGGATGCCCTCTACGAGCAGTACTTC.

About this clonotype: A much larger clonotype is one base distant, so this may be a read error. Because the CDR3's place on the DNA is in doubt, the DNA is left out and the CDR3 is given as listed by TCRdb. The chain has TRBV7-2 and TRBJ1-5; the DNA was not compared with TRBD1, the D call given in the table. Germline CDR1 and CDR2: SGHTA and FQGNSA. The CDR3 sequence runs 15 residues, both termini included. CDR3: CASSFAQGAGQPQRF.

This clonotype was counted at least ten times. The CDR3 spells CASSRTLRNEQFF. The DNA for the CDR3 is TGCGCCAGCTCAAGAACCCTCCGCAATGAGCAGTTCTTC. This rearrangement joins TRBV5-1 to TRBJ2-1; D unresolved. Trimming pared 7 bases from V and 6 bases from J, leaving 14 bases between. The CDR3 loop spans 13 amino acids. The V gene's germline CDR1 is SGHRS and CDR2 YFSETQ.

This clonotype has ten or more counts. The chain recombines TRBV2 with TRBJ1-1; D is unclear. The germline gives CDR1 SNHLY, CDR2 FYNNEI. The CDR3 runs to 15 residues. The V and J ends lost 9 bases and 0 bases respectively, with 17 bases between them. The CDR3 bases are TGTGCCAGTACACGAAGTGCCGAGGTGAACACTGAAGCTTTCTTT. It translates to CASTRSAEVNTEAFF.

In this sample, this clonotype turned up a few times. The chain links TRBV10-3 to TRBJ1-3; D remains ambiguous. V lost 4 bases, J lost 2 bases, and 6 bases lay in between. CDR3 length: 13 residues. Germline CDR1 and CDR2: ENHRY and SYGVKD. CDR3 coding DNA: TGTGCCATCAGTGGGACTGCTGGAAACACCATATATTTT. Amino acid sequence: CAISGTAGNTIYF.

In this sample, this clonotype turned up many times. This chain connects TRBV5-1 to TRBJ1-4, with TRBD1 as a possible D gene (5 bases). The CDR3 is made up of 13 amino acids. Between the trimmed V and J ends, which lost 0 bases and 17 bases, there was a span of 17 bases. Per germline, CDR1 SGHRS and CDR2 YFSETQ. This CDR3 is CASSLDRGLGVFF. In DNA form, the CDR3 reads TGCGCCAGCAGCTTGGATCGCGGCTTAGGGGTTTTTTTT.

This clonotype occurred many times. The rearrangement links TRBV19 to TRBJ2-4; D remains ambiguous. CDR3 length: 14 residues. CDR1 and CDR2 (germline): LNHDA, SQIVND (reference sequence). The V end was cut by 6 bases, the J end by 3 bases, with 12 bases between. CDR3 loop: CASSPTTNKNIQYF. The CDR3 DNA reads TGTGCCAGTAGCCCGACAACCAACAAAAACATTCAGTACTTC.